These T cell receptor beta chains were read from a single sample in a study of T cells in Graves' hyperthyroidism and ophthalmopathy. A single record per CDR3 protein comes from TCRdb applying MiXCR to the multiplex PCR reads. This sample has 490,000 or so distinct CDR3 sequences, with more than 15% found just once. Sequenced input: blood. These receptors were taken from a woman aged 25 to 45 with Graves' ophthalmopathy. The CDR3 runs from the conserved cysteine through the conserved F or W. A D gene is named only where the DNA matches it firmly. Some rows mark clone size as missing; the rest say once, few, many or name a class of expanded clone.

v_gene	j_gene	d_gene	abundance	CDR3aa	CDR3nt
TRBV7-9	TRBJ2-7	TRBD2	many	CASSLGTTTYEQYF	TGTGCCAGCAGCTTGGGGACTACTACCTACGAGCAGTACTTC
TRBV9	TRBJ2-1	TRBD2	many	CASSVGAGAENEQFF	TGTGCCAGCAGCGTAGGAGCGGGAGCAGAAAATGAGCAGTTCTTC
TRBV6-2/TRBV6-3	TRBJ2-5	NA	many	CASSYSIGGQETQYF	TGTGCCAGCAGTTACTCTATAGGAGGACAAGAGACCCAGTACTTC
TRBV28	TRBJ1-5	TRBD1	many	CASNRGQGIGQPQHF	TGTGCCAGCAACCGAGGACAGGGGATAGGTCAGCCCCAGCATTTT
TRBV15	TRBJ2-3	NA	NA	CATSRDPIKDTQYF	TGTGCCACCAGCAGAGACCCTATTAAAGATACGCAGTATTTT
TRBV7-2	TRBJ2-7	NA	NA	CASSFGPSTYEQYF	TGTGCCAGCAGCTTTGGGCCTTCAACCTACGAGCAGTACTTC
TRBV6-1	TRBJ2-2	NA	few	CASRPQGGELFF	TGTGCCAGCAGGCCTCAGGGCGGGGAGCTGTTTTTT
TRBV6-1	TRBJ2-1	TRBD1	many	CASSEGPGQGVNNEQFF	TGTGCCAGCAGTGAAGGCCCTGGACAGGGTGTCAACAATGAGCAGTTCTTC
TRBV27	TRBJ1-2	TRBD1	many	CASSFRTGVIYGYTF	TGTGCCAGCAGTTTTCGGACAGGGGTTATCTATGGCTACACCTTC
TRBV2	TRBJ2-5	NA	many	CASSGQVQETQYF	TGTGCCAGCAGTGGACAGGTTCAAGAGACCCAGTACTTC
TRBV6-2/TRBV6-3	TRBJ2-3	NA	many	CASSYRDTDTQYF	TGTGCCAGCAGTTATCGGGATACAGATACGCAGTATTTT
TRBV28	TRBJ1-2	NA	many	CASMGDYGYTF	TGTGCCAGCATGGGGGACTATGGCTACACCTTC
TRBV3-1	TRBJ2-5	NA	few	CASSPRGTQETQYF	TGTGCCAGCAGCCCCCGCGGGACCCAAGAGACCCAGTACTTC
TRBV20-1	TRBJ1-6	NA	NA	CSARGAVGARSYNSPLHF	TGCAGTGCCAGGGGAGCGGTAGGGGCTCGCTCCTATAATTCACCCCTCCACTTT
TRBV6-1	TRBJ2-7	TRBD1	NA	CASRSDRAGYKQYF	TGTGCCAGCAGGTCCGACAGGGCGGGCTACAAGCAGTACTTC
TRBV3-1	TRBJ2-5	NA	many	CASSQGGGFWETQYF	TGTGCCAGCAGCCAAGGGGGCGGGTTTTGGGAGACCCAGTACTTC
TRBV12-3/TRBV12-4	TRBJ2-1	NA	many	CASSLARVGNEQFF	TGTGCCAGCAGTTTAGCCAGGGTAGGCAATGAGCAGTTCTTC
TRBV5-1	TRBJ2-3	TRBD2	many	CASSLDRTSGTDTQYF	TGCGCCAGCAGCTTGGATAGGACTAGCGGCACAGATACGCAGTATTTT
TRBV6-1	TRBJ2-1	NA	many	CASTASTSPRGNEQFF	TGTGCCAGCACCGCCTCAACTAGCCCGAGGGGGAATGAGCAGTTCTTC
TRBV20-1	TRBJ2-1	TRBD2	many	CSARDPTGTSGNEQFF	TGCAGTGCTAGAGATCCGACCGGGACTAGCGGCAATGAGCAGTTCTTC
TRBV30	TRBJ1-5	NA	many	CAWSVGVDQPQHF	TGTGCCTGGAGTGTCGGGGTGGATCAGCCCCAGCATTTT
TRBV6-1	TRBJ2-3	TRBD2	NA	CASSRASGRTGATDTQYF	TGTGCCAGCAGTCGGGCTAGCGGGAGGACAGGCGCCACAGATACGCAGTATTTT
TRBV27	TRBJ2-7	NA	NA	CASSPSGRDHYEQYF	TGTGCCAGCAGTCCTTCGGGGCGGGACCACTACGAGCAGTACTTC
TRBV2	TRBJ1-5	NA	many	CASSIQGINNQPQHF	TGTGCCAGCAGCATACAGGGAATTAACAATCAGCCCCAGCATTTT
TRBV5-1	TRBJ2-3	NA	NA	CASSKTSQDTQYF	TGCGCCAGCAGCAAGACTAGTCAAGATACGCAGTATTTT
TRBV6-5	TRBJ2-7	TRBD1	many	CASRFRDRRHYEQYF	TGTGCCAGCAGATTCCGGGACAGGAGACACTACGAGCAGTACTTC
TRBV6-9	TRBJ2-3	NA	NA	CASSESFGVDTQYF	TGCGCCAGCAGTGAAAGCTTCGGTGTAGATACGCAGTATTTT
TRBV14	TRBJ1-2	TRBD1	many	CASSQAHRGYGYTF	TGTGCCAGCAGCCAAGCTCACAGGGGATACGGCTACACCTTC
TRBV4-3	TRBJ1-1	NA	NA	CASSQAFPVGTEAFF	TGCGCCAGCAGCCAAGCCTTTCCGGTTGGGACTGAAGCTTTCTTT
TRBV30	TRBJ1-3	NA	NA	CAWSQTGGVGGNTIYF	TGTGCCTGGAGCCAAACCGGGGGGGTCGGTGGAAACACCATATATTTT
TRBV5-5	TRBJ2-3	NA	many	CASSLGGGQTDTQYF	TGTGCCAGCAGCTTGGGGGGCGGGCAGACAGATACGCAGTATTTT
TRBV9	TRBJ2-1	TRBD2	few	CASSGNGLAAYNEQFF	TGTGCCAGCAGCGGAAACGGGCTAGCGGCTTACAATGAGCAGTTCTTC
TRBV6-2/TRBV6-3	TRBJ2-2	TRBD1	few	CASRKSGTGGTGELFF	TGTGCCAGCAGAAAATCCGGGACAGGGGGCACCGGGGAGCTGTTTTTT
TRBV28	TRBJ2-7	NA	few	CASADGGRTYEQYF	TGTGCCAGCGCAGATGGTGGACGAACCTACGAGCAGTACTTC
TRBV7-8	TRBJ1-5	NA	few	CASSSSPDGQPQHF	TGTGCCAGCAGCTCTAGCCCGGACGGTCAGCCCCAGCATTTT
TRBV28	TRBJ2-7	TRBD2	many	CASSTVAGGYEQYF	TGTGCCAGCAGTACGGTAGCGGGAGGTTACGAGCAGTACTTC
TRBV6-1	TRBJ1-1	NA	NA	CASTLWEGGLNTEAFF	TGTGCCAGCACCTTGTGGGAGGGGGGTTTGAACACTGAAGCTTTCTTT
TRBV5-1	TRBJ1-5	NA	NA	CASSLDQGGQPQHF	TGCGCCAGCAGCTTGGATCAGGGAGGCCAGCCCCAGCATTTT
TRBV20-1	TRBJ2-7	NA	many	CSARVDSSYEQYF	TGCAGTGCTAGAGTCGATAGCTCCTACGAGCAGTACTTC
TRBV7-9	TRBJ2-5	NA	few	CASSLTSETQYF	TGTGCCAGCAGTCTGACTTCGGAGACCCAGTACTTC
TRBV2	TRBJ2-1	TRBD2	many	CASSEALWAGGLSSYNEQFF	TGTGCCAGCAGTGAAGCGCTTTGGGCGGGAGGGTTAAGCTCCTACAATGAGCAGTTCTTC
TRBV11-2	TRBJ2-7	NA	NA	CASSPTTPLGEQYF	TGTGCCAGCAGTCCGACAACGCCTCTCGGTGAGCAGTACTTC
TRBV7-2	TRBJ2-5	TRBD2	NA	CASSWSGIRGETQYF	TGTGCCAGCAGCTGGAGCGGGATAAGAGGGGAGACCCAGTACTTC
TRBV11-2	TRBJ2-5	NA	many	CASSLDPVGETQYF	TGTGCCAGCAGCTTAGATCCAGTGGGGGAGACCCAGTACTTC
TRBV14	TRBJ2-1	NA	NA	CASSRGVRDLDEQFF	TGTGCCAGCAGCCGAGGGGTCCGGGATCTCGATGAGCAGTTCTTC